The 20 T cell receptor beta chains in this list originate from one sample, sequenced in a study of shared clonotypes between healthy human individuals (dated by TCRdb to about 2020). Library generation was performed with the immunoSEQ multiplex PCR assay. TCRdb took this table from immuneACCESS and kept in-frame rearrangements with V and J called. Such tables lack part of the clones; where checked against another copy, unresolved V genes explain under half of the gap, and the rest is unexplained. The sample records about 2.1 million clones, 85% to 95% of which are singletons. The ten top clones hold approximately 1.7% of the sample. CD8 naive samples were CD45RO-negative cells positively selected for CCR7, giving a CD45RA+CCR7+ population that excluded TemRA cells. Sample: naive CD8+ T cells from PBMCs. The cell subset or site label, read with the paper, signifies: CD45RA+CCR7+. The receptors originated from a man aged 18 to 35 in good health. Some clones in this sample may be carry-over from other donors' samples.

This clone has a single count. For the CDR3, the DNA is TGTGCCAGCAGGAAGGAAAACCGGAGAGCTTTCTTT. Translated: CASRKENRRAFF. The chain couples TRBV11-2 to TRBJ1-1; D gene uncertain. Germline assignment: CDR1 SGHAT and CDR2 FQNNGV. The CDR3 extends over 12 amino acids. V lost 6 bases to trimming and J lost 10 bases, with 15 bases between them.

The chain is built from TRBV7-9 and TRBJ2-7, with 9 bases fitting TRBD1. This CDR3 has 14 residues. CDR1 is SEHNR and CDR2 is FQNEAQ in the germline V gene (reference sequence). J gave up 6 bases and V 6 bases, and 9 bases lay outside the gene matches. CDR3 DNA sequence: TGTGCCAGCAGGTCCGGGACAGGGTGGCCCGAGCAGTACTTC. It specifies CASRSGTGWPEQYF. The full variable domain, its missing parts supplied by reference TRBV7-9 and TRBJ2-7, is DTGVSQNPRHKITKRGQNVTFRCDPISEHNRLYWYRQTLGQGPEFLTYFQNEAQLEKSRLLSDRFSAERPKGSFSTLEIQRTEQGDSAMYLCASRSGTGWPEQYFGPGTRLTVT.

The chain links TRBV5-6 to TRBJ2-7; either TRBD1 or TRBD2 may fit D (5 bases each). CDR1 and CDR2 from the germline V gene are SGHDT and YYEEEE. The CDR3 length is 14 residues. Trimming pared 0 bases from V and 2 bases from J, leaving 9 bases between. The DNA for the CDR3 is TGTGCCAGCAGCTTGGCCGGGACGACCTACGAGCAGTACTTC. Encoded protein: CASSLAGTTYEQYF.

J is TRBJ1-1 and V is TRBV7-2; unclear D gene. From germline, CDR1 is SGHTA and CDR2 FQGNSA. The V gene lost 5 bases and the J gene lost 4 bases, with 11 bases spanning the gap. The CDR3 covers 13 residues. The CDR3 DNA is TGTGCCAGCAGCCCCCGCCTGGCCACTGAAGCTTTCTTT. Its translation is CASSPRLATEAFF.

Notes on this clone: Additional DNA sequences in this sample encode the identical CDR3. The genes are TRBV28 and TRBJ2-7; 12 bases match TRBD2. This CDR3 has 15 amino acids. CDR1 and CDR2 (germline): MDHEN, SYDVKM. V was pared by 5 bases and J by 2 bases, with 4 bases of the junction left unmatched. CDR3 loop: CASSLGLAGTYEQYF. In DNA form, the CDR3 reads TGTGCCAGCAGTCTTGGACTAGCGGGGACCTACGAGCAGTACTTC. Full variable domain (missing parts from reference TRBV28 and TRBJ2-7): DVKVTQSSRYLVKRTGEKVFLECVQDMDHENMFWYRQDPGLGLRLIYFSYDVKMKEKGDIPEGYSVSREKKERFSLILESASTNQTSMYLCASSLGLAGTYEQYFGPGTRLTVT.

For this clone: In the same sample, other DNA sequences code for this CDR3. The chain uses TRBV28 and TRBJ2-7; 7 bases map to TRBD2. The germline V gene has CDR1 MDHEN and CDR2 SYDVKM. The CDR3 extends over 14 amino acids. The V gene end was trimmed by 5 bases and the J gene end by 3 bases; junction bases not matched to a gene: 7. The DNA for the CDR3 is TGTGCCAGCAGTAGACTAGCAGGCTACTACGAGCAGTACTTC. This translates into CASSRLAGYYEQYF.

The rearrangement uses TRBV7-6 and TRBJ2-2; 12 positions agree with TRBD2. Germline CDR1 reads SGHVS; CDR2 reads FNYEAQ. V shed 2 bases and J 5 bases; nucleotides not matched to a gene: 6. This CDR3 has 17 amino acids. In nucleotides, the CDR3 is TGTGCCAGCAGCTTACTAGCGGGAGGGCCCGGGACCGGGGAGCTGTTTTTT. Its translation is CASSLLAGGPGTGELFF. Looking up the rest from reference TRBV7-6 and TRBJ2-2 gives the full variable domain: GAGVSQSPRYKVTKRGQDVALRCDPISGHVSLYWYRQALGQGPEFLTYFNYEAQQDKSGLPNDRFSAERPEGSISTLTIQRTEQRDSAMYRCASSLLAGGPGTGELFFGEGSRLTVL.

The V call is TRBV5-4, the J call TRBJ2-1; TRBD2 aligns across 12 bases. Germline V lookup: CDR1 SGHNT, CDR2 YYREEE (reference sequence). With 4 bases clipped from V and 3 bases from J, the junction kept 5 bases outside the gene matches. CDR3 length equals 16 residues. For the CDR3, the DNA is TGTGCCAGCAGCGTACCGGGACTAGCGGGCTACAATGAGCAGTTCTTC. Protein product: CASSVPGLAGYNEQFF.

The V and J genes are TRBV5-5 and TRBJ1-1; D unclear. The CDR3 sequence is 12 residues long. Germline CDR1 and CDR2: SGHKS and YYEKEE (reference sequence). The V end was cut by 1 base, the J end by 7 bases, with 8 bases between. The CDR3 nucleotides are TGTGCCAGCAGCTTGCGGAGCGATGAAGCTTTCTTT. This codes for CASSLRSDEAFF.

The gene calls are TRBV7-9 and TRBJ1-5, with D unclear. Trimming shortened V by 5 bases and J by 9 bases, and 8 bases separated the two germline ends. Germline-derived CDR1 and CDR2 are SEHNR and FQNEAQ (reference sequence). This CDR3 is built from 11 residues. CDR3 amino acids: CASSSAGPQHF. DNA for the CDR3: TGTGCCAGCAGCAGTGCGGGGCCCCAGCATTTT.

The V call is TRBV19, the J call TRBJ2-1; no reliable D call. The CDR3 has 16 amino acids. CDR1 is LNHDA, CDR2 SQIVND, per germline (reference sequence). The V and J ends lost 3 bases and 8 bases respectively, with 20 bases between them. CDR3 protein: CASSIYRTPVLDEQFF. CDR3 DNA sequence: TGTGCCAGTAGTATCTACCGGACGCCCGTCCTGGATGAGCAGTTCTTC.

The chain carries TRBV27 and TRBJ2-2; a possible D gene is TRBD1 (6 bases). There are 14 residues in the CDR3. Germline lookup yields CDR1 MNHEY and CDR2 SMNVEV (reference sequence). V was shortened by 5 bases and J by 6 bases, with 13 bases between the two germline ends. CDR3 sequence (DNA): TGTGCCAGCAGTGTCCTCCCAGGGGCCGGGGAGCTGTTTTTT. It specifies CASSVLPGAGELFF.

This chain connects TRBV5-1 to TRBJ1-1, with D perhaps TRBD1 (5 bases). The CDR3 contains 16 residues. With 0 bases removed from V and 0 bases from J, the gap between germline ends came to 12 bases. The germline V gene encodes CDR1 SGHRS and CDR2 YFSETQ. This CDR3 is CASSLGRPGMNTEAFF. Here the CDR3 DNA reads TGCGCCAGCAGCTTGGGACGTCCAGGGATGAACACTGAAGCTTTCTTT.

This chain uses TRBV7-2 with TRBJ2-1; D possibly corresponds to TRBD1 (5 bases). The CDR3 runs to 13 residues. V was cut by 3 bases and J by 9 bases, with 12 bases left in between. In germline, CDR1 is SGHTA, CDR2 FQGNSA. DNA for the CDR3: TGTGCCAGCAGCTTCGTAGGGGATGGTGAGCAGTTCTTC. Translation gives CASSFVGDGEQFF.

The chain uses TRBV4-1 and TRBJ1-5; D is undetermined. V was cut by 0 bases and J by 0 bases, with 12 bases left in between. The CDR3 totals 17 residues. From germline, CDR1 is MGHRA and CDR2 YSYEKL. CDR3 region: CASSQDFPSSSNQPQHF. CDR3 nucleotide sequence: TGCGCCAGCAGCCAAGATTTTCCCTCCTCTAGCAATCAGCCCCAGCATTTT.

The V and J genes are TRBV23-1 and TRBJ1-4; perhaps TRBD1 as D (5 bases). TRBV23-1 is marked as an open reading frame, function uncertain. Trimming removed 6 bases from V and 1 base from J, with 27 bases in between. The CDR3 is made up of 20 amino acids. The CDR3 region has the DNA TGCGCCAGCAGACCTAATGGAGGTGCAGGGAGCAACGGAACTAATGAAAAACTGTTTTTT. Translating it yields CASRPNGGAGSNGTNEKLFF.

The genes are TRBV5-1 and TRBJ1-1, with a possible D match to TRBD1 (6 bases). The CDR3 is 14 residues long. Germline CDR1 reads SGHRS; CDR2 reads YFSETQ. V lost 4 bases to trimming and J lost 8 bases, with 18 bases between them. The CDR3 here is CASSVYRDGVEAFF. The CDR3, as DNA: TGCGCCAGCAGCGTGTACAGGGACGGCGTAGAAGCTTTCTTT.

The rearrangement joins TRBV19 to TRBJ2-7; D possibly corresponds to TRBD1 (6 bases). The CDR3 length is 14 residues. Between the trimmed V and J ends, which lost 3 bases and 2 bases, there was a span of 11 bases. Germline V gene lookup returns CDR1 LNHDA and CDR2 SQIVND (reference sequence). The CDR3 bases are TGTGCCAGTAGTATGACAGGCCTTCCCTACGAGCAGTACTTC. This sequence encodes CASSMTGLPYEQYF.

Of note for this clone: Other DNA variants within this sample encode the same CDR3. The CDR3, as DNA: TGTGCCAGCAGTTTCGGGATTACCTACGAGCAGTACTTC. This encodes CASSFGITYEQYF. J is TRBJ2-7 and V is TRBV27; maybe TRBD2 (5 bases). Trimming removed 3 bases at V and 2 bases at J, with 8 bases between. From germline, CDR1 is MNHEY and CDR2 SMNVEV (reference sequence). The CDR3 covers 13 residues.

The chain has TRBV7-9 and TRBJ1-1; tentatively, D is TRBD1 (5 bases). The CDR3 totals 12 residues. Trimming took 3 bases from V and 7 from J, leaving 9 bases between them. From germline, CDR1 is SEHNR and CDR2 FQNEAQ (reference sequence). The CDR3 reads CASSFQGLEAFF. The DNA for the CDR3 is TGTGCCAGCAGCTTTCAGGGACTTGAAGCTTTCTTT.